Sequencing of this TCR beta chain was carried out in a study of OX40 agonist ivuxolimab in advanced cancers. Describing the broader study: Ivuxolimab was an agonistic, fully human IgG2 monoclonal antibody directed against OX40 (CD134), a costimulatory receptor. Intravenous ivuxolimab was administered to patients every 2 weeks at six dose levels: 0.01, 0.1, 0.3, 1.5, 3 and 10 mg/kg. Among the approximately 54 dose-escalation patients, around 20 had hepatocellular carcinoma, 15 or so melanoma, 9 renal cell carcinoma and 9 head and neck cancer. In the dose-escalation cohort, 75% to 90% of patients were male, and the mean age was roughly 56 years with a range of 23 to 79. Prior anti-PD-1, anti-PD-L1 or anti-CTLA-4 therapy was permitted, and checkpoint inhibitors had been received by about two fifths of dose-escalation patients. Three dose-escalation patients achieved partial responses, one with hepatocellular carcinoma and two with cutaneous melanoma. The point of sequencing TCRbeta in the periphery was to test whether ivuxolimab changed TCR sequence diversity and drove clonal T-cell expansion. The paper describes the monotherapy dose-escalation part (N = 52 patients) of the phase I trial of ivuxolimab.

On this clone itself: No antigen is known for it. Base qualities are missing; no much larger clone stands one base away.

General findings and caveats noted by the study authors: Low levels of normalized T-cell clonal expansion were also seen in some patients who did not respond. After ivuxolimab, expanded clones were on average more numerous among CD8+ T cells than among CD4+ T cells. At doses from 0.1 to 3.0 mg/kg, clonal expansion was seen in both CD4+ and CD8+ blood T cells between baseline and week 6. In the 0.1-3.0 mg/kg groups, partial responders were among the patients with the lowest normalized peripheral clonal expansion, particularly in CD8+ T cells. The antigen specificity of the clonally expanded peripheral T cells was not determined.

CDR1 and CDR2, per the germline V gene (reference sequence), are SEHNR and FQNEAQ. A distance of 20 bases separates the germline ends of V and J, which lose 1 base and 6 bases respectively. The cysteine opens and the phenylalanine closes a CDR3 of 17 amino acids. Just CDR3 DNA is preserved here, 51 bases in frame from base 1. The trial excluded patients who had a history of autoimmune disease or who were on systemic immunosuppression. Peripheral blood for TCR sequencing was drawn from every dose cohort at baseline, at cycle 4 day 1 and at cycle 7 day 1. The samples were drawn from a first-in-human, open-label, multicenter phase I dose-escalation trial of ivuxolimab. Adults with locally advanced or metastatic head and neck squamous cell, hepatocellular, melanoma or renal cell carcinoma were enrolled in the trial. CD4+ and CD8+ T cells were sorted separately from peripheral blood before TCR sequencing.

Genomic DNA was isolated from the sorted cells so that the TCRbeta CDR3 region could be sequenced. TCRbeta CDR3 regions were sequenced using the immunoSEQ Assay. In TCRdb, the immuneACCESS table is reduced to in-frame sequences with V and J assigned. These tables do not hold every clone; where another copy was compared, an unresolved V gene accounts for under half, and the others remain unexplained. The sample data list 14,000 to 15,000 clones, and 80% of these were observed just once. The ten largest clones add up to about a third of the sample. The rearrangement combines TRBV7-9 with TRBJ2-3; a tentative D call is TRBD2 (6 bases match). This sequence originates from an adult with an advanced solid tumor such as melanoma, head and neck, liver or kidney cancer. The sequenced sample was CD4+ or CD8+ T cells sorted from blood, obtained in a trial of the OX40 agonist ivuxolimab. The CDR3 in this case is CASSLVGGLDTPDTQYF. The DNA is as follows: TGTGCCAGCAGCTTAGTGGGGGGACTCGACACTCCTGATACGCAGTATTTT.